The 28 T cell receptor beta chains below come from one sample, sequenced in a study of cytomegalovirus exposure and HLA in healthy donors. 60 Vbeta and 13 Jbeta primers were used in PCR. The table came from immunoSEQ multiplex PCR; TCRdb's copy has only in-frame clones and leaves some out. The sample lists about 130,000 clones, around four fifths occurring once. Sequences were obtained from PBMCs. The receptors come from a man aged 18 to 29 in good health and CMV-seropositive.

V usage is TRBV7-9 and J usage is TRBJ1-6, with TRBD1 matching over 7 bases. This CDR3 region has 15 residues. V lost 2 bases and J lost 10; bases outside the gene matches: 8. Per germline, CDR1 SEHNR and CDR2 FQNEAQ (reference sequence). The CDR3 loop reads CASSLSTGVGSPLHF. CDR3 nucleotides: TGTGCCAGCAGCTTATCAACAGGGGTAGGGTCACCCCTCCACTTT. Full variable domain (missing parts from reference TRBV7-9 and TRBJ1-6): DTGVSQNPRHKITKRGQNVTFRCDPISEHNRLYWYRQTLGQGPEFLTYFQNEAQLEKSRLLSDRFSAERPKGSFSTLEIQRTEQGDSAMYLCASSLSTGVGSPLHFGNGTRLTVT.

The chain links TRBV7-9 to TRBJ2-3; 7 bases are a match to TRBD2. The CDR3 has 15 residues. With 7 bases clipped from V and 2 bases from J, the junction kept 9 bases outside the gene matches. Germline lookup yields CDR1 SEHNR and CDR2 FQNEAQ (reference sequence). The CDR3 nucleotides read TGTGCCAGCACCCTTCCGGGGGGAGACACAGATACGCAGTATTTT. It translates to CASTLPGGDTDTQYF.

The J gene is TRBJ2-3, the V gene TRBV30; 12 nucleotides agree with TRBD2. Trimming at V came to 2 bases and at J to 5 bases, leaving 5 bases not matched to a gene. The CDR3 length is 15 residues. Per germline, CDR1 GTSNPN and CDR2 SVGIG (reference sequence). The chain's CDR3 is CAWSTSLAGGDTQYF. The DNA of the CDR3 is TGTGCCTGGAGTACGTCACTAGCGGGGGGAGATACGCAGTATTTT. The complete variable domain, with remaining parts taken from reference TRBV30 and TRBJ2-3, reads SQTIHQWPATLVQPVGSPLSLECTVEGTSNPNLYWYRQAAGRGLQLLFYSVGIGQISSEVPQNLSASRPQDRQFILSSKKLLLSDSGFYLCAWSTSLAGGDTQYFGPGTRLTVL.

CDR3 residues: CASSPLFGQGGGELFF. As DNA, the CDR3 is TGTGCCAGCAGTCCCCTATTCGGGCAGGGTGGCGGGGAGCTGTTTTTT. This chain uses TRBV28 with TRBJ2-2, with D possibly TRBD1 on 5 matching bases. Trimming left V 5 bases short and J 7 bases short, with 20 bases between. This CDR3 has 16 amino acids. CDR1 and CDR2 (germline): MDHEN, SYDVKM.

The chain is built from TRBV9 and TRBJ2-3; D might be TRBD2 (6 bases). This CDR3 spans 13 amino acids. Germline V gene sequence: CDR1 SGDLS, CDR2 YYNGEE. Trimming removed 4 bases at V and 6 bases at J, with 12 bases between. CDR3 sequence (DNA): TGTGCCAGCAGCCCGGGGGTCCTCGATACGCAGTATTTT. It translates to CASSPGVLDTQYF.

This clone was recorded only once. This chain links TRBV29-1 with TRBJ2-7; D gene ambiguous. The germline V gene encodes CDR1 SQVTM and CDR2 ANQGSEA. There are 13 residues in the CDR3. V gave up 1 base and J gave up 0 bases, with 7 bases separating them. The CDR3 DNA is TGCAGCGTTGAAGGGCCTTCCTCCTACGAGCAGTACTTC. Translated: CSVEGPSSYEQYF.

The V gene is TRBV13, the J gene TRBJ2-3, with 7 nucleotides matching TRBD2. J lost 6 bases, V lost 3 bases, and 0 bases had no gene match. The CDR3 runs to 12 residues. The germline gives CDR1 PRHDT, CDR2 FYEKMQ (reference sequence). The DNA of the CDR3 is TGTGCCAGCAGCTTGGGGGGGGATACGCAGTATTTT. This gives the protein CASSLGGDTQYF. The variable domain in full, completed from reference TRBV13 and TRBJ2-3, reads AAGVIQSPRHLIKEKRETATLKCYPIPRHDTVYWYQQGPGQDPQFLISFYEKMQSDKGSIPDRFSAQQFSDYHSELNMSSLELGDSALYFCASSLGGDTQYFGPGTRLTVL.

As for this clone: No DNA is shown, since the ends of the CDR3 on it are uncertain; the CDR3 is the one TCRdb lists. The chain couples TRBV7-9 to TRBJ2-3; TRBD1 is taken as the D call from the table, unchecked against the DNA. Per germline, CDR1 SEHNR and CDR2 FQNEAQ (reference sequence). A total of 12 residues make up the CDR3, ends included. The CDR3 loop reads CASSFGAGTAYF.

V is TRBV6-5 and J is TRBJ2-2; D unclear. The germline V gene encodes CDR1 MNHEY and CDR2 SVGAGI. Trimming took 5 bases from V and 5 from J, leaving 9 bases between them. The CDR3 has 13 amino acids. The CDR3 spells CASSTQATGELFF. In DNA, the CDR3 is TGTGCCAGCAGTACCCAAGCGACCGGGGAGCTGTTTTTT.

This rearrangement joins TRBV30 to TRBJ2-1, with 9 bases matching TRBD1. The CDR3 has 16 residues. The V gene end was trimmed by 3 bases and the J gene end by 7 bases; junction bases not matched to a gene: 13. Germline-derived CDR1 and CDR2 are GTSNPN and SVGIG (reference sequence). This CDR3 reads CAWRTFDRGKINEQFF. CDR3 in DNA: TGTGCCTGGAGGACCTTTGACAGGGGGAAAATTAATGAGCAGTTCTTC. Looking up the rest from reference TRBV30 and TRBJ2-1 gives the full variable domain: SQTIHQWPATLVQPVGSPLSLECTVEGTSNPNLYWYRQAAGRGLQLLFYSVGIGQISSEVPQNLSASRPQDRQFILSSKKLLLSDSGFYLCAWRTFDRGKINEQFFGPGTRLTVL.

CDR3 sequence reads: CASSQVTAVTQYF. As DNA, the CDR3 is TGCGCCAGCAGCCAAGTCACAGCAGTTACGCAGTATTTT. The chain uses TRBV4-1 and TRBJ2-3; D uncertain. This CDR3 is built from 13 residues. V was cut by 1 base and J by 8 bases, with 10 bases left in between. Germline lookup yields CDR1 MGHRA and CDR2 YSYEKL.

J is TRBJ2-3 and V is TRBV11-1; TRBD1 aligns across 7 bases. V lost 5 bases to trimming and J lost 0 bases; unmatched junction nucleotides: 11. CDR1 is SGHAT, CDR2 FQDESV, per germline (reference sequence). This CDR3 region has 17 residues. The CDR3 DNA is TGTGCCAGCAGCCTAGTTCCGGGACAGTCTAGCACAGATACGCAGTATTTT. Amino acid sequence: CASSLVPGQSSTDTQYF.

The chain couples TRBV27 to TRBJ2-3; a weak D match, TRBD2 (6 bases). This CDR3 has 12 amino acids. Between the trimmed V and J ends, which lost 2 bases and 9 bases, there was a span of 9 bases. The germline CDR1 and CDR2 sequences are MNHEY and SMNVEV (reference sequence). The CDR3 here is CASSLAGNTQYF. CDR3 coding DNA: TGTGCCAGCAGTTTAGCGGGAAACACGCAGTATTTT.

The chain recombines TRBV5-1 with TRBJ2-2; no definite D call. The V end lost 1 base, the J end lost 2 bases, and 6 bases lay between the germline ends. CDR3 length equals 14 residues. The germline V gene encodes CDR1 SGHRS and CDR2 YFSETQ. The CDR3 protein is CASSLLPNTGELFF. The CDR3 coding sequence is TGCGCCAGCAGCTTGCTACCCAACACCGGGGAGCTGTTTTTT.

The rearrangement links TRBV7-8 to TRBJ2-4; 7 bases line up with TRBD1. The germline V gene encodes CDR1 SGHVS and CDR2 FQNEAQ. The CDR3 extends over 15 amino acids. V lost 2 bases, J lost 4 bases, and 5 bases stayed unmatched. CDR3 in amino acids: CASSLWQGQKNIQYF. The CDR3 region has the DNA TGTGCCAGCAGCTTATGGCAGGGACAGAAAAACATTCAGTACTTC.

J is TRBJ1-2 and V is TRBV6-1; D gene uncertain. V dropped 2 bases and J dropped 3 bases, with 10 bases sitting between them. Germline lookup yields CDR1 MNHNS and CDR2 SASEGT. The CDR3 extends over 14 amino acids. CDR3: CASSETNRDYGYTF. The CDR3 coding sequence is TGTGCCAGCAGTGAAACTAATCGGGACTATGGCTACACCTTC.

The chain links TRBV19 to TRBJ2-5; TRBD1 matches 9 bases. Germline values: CDR1 LNHDA, CDR2 SQIVND (reference sequence). The CDR3 sequence is 14 residues long. V trimming: 6 bases; J trimming: 3 bases; junction bases outside the gene matches: 5. CDR3 coding DNA: TGTGCCAGTAGCCCATGGGACAGGGAAGAGACCCAGTACTTC. It encodes CASSPWDREETQYF.

This chain links TRBV5-1 with TRBJ2-1; TRBD2 agrees at 8 bases. Germline assignment: CDR1 SGHRS and CDR2 YFSETQ. There are 17 residues in the CDR3. Trimming removed 4 bases from V and 0 bases from J; junction bases left unmatched: 9. DNA of the CDR3: TGCGCCAGCAGCAAGACCTTAGCGGGGAGCTCCTACAATGAGCAGTTCTTC. This translates into CASSKTLAGSSYNEQFF.

The chain employs TRBV5-1 and TRBJ2-3; a possible D gene is TRBD2 (6 bases). V lost 0 bases and J 5 bases, leaving 13 bases between the germline ends. CDR1 and CDR2 (germline): SGHRS, YFSETQ. The CDR3 extends over 15 amino acids. The CDR3 sequence is CASSLGGVGRDTQYF. CDR3 sequence (DNA): TGCGCCAGCAGCTTGGGGGGGGTAGGGAGAGATACGCAGTATTTT.

This chain uses TRBV6-4 with TRBJ2-1; 14 positions match TRBD2. After removal of 2 bases from V and 6 bases from J, the junction contained 0 bases not matched to a gene. This CDR3 has 15 residues. Germline assignment: CDR1 MRHNA and CDR2 SNTAGT. In nucleotides, the CDR3 is TGTGCCAGCAGTGACGGGACTAGCGGGGGCAATGAGCAGTTCTTC. Amino acids: CASSDGTSGGNEQFF.

The rearrangement uses TRBV6-5 and TRBJ2-1; TRBD2 aligns across 10 bases. Germline V lookup: CDR1 MNHEY, CDR2 SVGAGI. With 2 bases clipped from V and 8 bases from J, the junction kept 6 bases outside the gene matches. The CDR3 totals 15 residues. This CDR3 is CASSYVAGGWDEQFF. The CDR3, as DNA: TGTGCCAGCAGTTACGTAGCGGGGGGTTGGGATGAGCAGTTCTTC.

The genes are TRBV19 and TRBJ2-5, with 7 nucleotides matching TRBD2. Germline values: CDR1 LNHDA, CDR2 SQIVND (reference sequence). Losses at the gene ends were 6 bases for V and 5 bases for J; bases not matched to a gene: 6. There are 13 residues in the CDR3. The CDR3 is CASRPGLVETQYF. The CDR3 nucleotides are TGTGCCAGTAGACCAGGACTAGTCGAGACCCAGTACTTC.

The chain is built from TRBV9 and TRBJ1-6; TRBD1 aligns across 8 bases. The CDR3 loop spans 14 amino acids. V lost 3 bases to trimming and J lost 9 bases; unmatched junction nucleotides: 5. Germline V gives CDR1 SGDLS, CDR2 YYNGEE. CDR3 amino acids: CASSAAGGSSPLHF. Here the CDR3 DNA reads TGTGCCAGCAGCGCGGCAGGGGGCTCTTCACCCCTCCACTTT.

The chain couples TRBV5-4 to TRBJ2-1; tentative D call: TRBD1 (5 bases). The CDR3 consists of 14 residues. V shed 2 bases and J shed 6 bases, with 12 bases lying between them. Germline CDR1 SGHNT, CDR2 YYREEE (reference sequence). CDR3 amino acids: CASSFDSSPNEQFF. The CDR3, as DNA: TGTGCCAGCAGCTTCGACAGTAGTCCCAATGAGCAGTTCTTC.

In its sample, this clone was seen a few times. A single base is all that separates this from a far larger clone, so a read error is likely. This chain connects TRBV6-5 to TRBJ2-1; weak D call: TRBD1 (6 bases). V shed 2 bases and J shed 7 bases, with 15 bases lying between them. This CDR3 contains 15 residues. Germline lookup yields CDR1 MNHEY and CDR2 SVGAGI. In DNA form, the CDR3 reads TGTGCCAGCAGTTACGGGTCAGGGGTAGTGAATGAGCAGTTCTTC. This gives the protein CASSYGSGVVNEQFF.

For this clone: Relative to the germline gene, one junction end is altered; a read error may explain this. The chain links TRBV5-1 to TRBJ2-7, with D uncertain. Germline assignment: CDR1 SGHRS and CDR2 YFSETQ. This CDR3 contains 13 residues. The CDR3 DNA reads as TGCGCCAGCAGCTTGGAGACCACCTACGAGGAGTACTTC. Protein sequence: CASSLETTYEEYF.

The chain has TRBV19 and TRBJ1-5; 8 bases match TRBD1. Germline loops: CDR1 LNHDA, CDR2 SQIVND (reference sequence). CDR3 length: 14 amino acids. The J segment lost 5 bases and the V segment lost 1 base, leaving 1 base of the junction unmatched. The CDR3 nucleotides read TGTGCCAGTAGTATAGCAGGGGGCGATCAGCCCCAGCATTTT. This sequence encodes CASSIAGGDQPQHF.

This clone was found a few times. The rearrangement uses TRBV10-3 and TRBJ1-4, with D perhaps matching TRBD1 (5 bases). V lost 4 bases and J lost 7, with 13 bases in between. Germline V CDR1 and CDR2: ENHRY, SYGVKD. This CDR3 has 14 residues. The CDR3: CAISGGDLGEKLFF. Here the CDR3 DNA reads TGTGCCATCAGTGGCGGGGACCTAGGTGAAAAACTGTTTTTT.